The TCR beta chain under discussion was sequenced for a study of cytomegalovirus exposure and HLA in healthy donors. The PCR was carried out with 60 Vbeta primers and 13 Jbeta primers. The protocol was immunoSEQ multiplex PCR, while the TCRdb copy is restricted to in-frame clones and leaves out a portion. This table has 200,000 to 250,000 clones, roughly 68% appearing once. The germline V gene has CDR1 MNHNS and CDR2 SASEGT. The V and J ends lost 0 bases and 6 bases respectively, with 12 bases between them. The CDR3 runs to 14 residues. The clonotype comes from a man aged 40-55 years in good health and CMV-seropositive. The sequencing sample was made of PBMCs. The rearrangement joins TRBV6-1 to TRBJ2-7; D may be TRBD2 (6 bases). Here the CDR3 reads CASSEAGRAGEQYF. As DNA, the CDR3 is TGTGCCAGCAGTGAAGCAGGGAGAGCGGGCGAGCAGTACTTC.